This is a list of T cell receptor beta chains from one sample in a study of monozygotic twins with cystic fibrosis. Only in-frame clones appear in the TCRdb table, and some are missing; sequencing was by immunoSEQ multiplex PCR. The sample has 15,000 to 20,000 clones; about 96% are singletons. The sequenced sample consisted of blood. All receptors come from a girl between 2 and 10 years old with cystic fibrosis. The CDR3 runs from the conserved cysteine through the conserved F or W. A D gene is named only where the DNA matches it firmly. Not all rows give a size; the values are once, few, many and, for expanded clones, a class.

clone_size d_call j_call v_call cdr3_nt cdr3_aa
. . TRBJ1-1 TRBV10-2 TGCGCCAGCAGTGAAGGGATTGGCACTGAAGCTTTCTTT CASSEGIGTEAFF
. . TRBJ1-4 TRBV7-8 TGTGCCAGCAGCCCACGGACAGAAGAACGTGAAAAACTGTTTTTT CASSPRTEEREKLFF
few . TRBJ1-1 TRBV29-1 TGCAGCGTTGTGATTCCCTCCATGAACACTGAAGCTTTCTTT CSVVIPSMNTEAFF
. . TRBJ2-7 TRBV7-2 TGTGCCAGCAGCTTAGCGGGGGGACCTACCTACGAGCAGTACTTC CASSLAGGPTYEQYF
. TRBD1 TRBJ2-1 TRBV5-8 TGTGCCACCGATAGAGACAGGGTAACGTCCAATGAGCAGTTCTTC CATDRDRVTSNEQFF
. . TRBJ1-5 TRBV28 TGTGCCAGCAGACGAGGGGTGGCGCGCAATCAGCCCCAGCATTTT CASRRGVARNQPQHF
. TRBD1 TRBJ1-1 TRBV19 TGTGCCAGTAGTTCACCTGACAGGGGAGGTGAAGCTTTCTTT CASSSPDRGGEAFF
. TRBD2 TRBJ2-5 TRBV5-1 TGCGCCAGCAGAGTTAGCGGGGGATACCAAGAGACCCAGTACTTC CASRVSGGYQETQYF
once TRBD1 TRBJ2-7 TRBV7-8 TGTGCCAGCAGCTTACTCTGGGACAGTTCCTACGAGCAGTACTTC CASSLLWDSSYEQYF
. TRBD1 TRBJ2-2 TRBV10-3 TGTGCCACCGGGACAGGCGCCGGGGAGCTGTTTTTT CATGTGAGELFF
. . TRBJ1-5 TRBV7-2 TGTGCCAGCAGCTCCACAGGGAGGCCCCAGCATTTT CASSSTGRPQHF
. TRBD1 TRBJ1-1 TRBV27 TGTGCCAGCAGTCCAACAGGGGGCGTCACTGAAGCTTTCTTT CASSPTGGVTEAFF
. . TRBJ2-6 TRBV14 TGTGCCAGCAGTCCAGAGGACTCGGTCCATATCTCTGGGGCCAACGTCCTGACTTTC CASSPEDSVHISGANVLTF
. TRBD2 TRBJ2-7 TRBV5-6 TGTGCCAGCAGCTTGGTCTCGGGGGGTGAGTACGAGCAGTACTTC CASSLVSGGEYEQYF
. TRBD1 TRBJ1-6 TRBV6-1 TGTGCCACCGGCGCCGACAGGGCCTCACCCCTCCACTTT CATGADRASPLHF
. . TRBJ1-3 TRBV9 TGTGCCAGCAGCGTGGGGCAGAGCTCTGGAAACACCATATATTTT CASSVGQSSGNTIYF
. . TRBJ1-3 TRBV19 TGTGCCAGTAGTATTACAGACTTCGACTCTGGAAACACCATATATTTT CASSITDFDSGNTIYF
. TRBD1 TRBJ1-2 TRBV4-3 TGCGCCAGCAGCCAAGACCCATTGGGAAAGGCCCCGGACAGGGCGAGCTATGGCTACACCTTC CASSQDPLGKAPDRASYGYTF
. . TRBJ1-2 TRBV5-1 TGCGCCAGCAGCTTGGATAGTTTTGGCTATGGCTACACCTTC CASSLDSFGYGYTF
once . TRBJ1-2 TRBV14 TGTGCCAGTAGCCCCGGGACGGACCTCTATGGCTACACCTTC CASSPGTDLYGYTF
. . TRBJ1-5 TRBV19 TGTGCCAGTACCGACCGGGACAAGCTGTATAGCAATCAGCCCCAGCATTTT CASTDRDKLYSNQPQHF
. . TRBJ2-1 TRBV14 TGTGCCAGCAGCCCCAGGACGGGCCGGGGTGAGCAGTTCTTC CASSPRTGRGEQFF
. TRBD1 TRBJ1-1 TRBV7-6 TGTGCCAGCAGCTTAGGGGACAGGGTGAACACTGAAGCTTTCTTT CASSLGDRVNTEAFF
. TRBD1 TRBJ2-5 TRBV7-6 TGTGCCAGCAGCCAAATAATCGACAGGGGGAGGGAGACCCAGTACTTC CASSQIIDRGRETQYF
. TRBD2 TRBJ2-1 TRBV4-3 TGCGCCAGCAGCCATCAAAGCGGGGAGAACTACAATGAGCAGTTCTTC CASSHQSGENYNEQFF
once . TRBJ1-5 TRBV9 TGTGCCAGCAGCGTACAGGGTAATCAGCCCCAGCATTTT CASSVQGNQPQHF
. TRBD1 TRBJ1-1 TRBV30 TGTGCCTGGACGGGACAGGGGAACACTGAAGCTTTCTTT CAWTGQGNTEAFF
. . TRBJ1-1 TRBV6-5 TGTGCCAGCATAGGGATTGTGAACACTGAAGCTTTCTTT CASIGIVNTEAFF
. TRBD2 TRBJ2-7 TRBV18 TGTGCCAGCTCACCACCGGGAGGGTACGAGCAGTACTTC CASSPPGGYEQYF
once . TRBJ1-6 TRBV7-9 TGTGCCAGCAGCCGGCAGGGGACTACTGCTTCACCCCTCCACTTT CASSRQGTTASPLHF
. . TRBJ2-1 TRBV4-3 TGCGCCAGCAGCCAAGATAGGGGGGCCAGGGGGCAGTTCTTC CASSQDRGARGQFF
. . TRBJ2-3 TRBV10-1 TGCGCCAGCAGTGTAGGGAAGAGGGGAGATACGCAGTATTTT CASSVGKRGDTQYF
. . TRBJ1-2 TRBV21-1 TGTGCCAGCAGCAAAGTTGCATATGGCTACACCTTC CASSKVAYGYTF
once TRBD1 TRBJ1-2 TRBV18 TGTGCCAGCTCACCAGAGGGGGCAGGCGGAGGCTACACCTTC CASSPEGAGGGYTF
. TRBD2 TRBJ2-5 TRBV14 TGTGCCAGCAGCCGAGGACTAGCGGGGACGAACCGAAAGGAGGACCAGTACTTC CASSRGLAGTNRKEDQYF
. . TRBJ2-1 TRBV4-3 TGCGCCAGCAGCCACAAAACCCAGAGGGGGAATGAGCAGTTCTTC CASSHKTQRGNEQFF
. . TRBJ1-3 TRBV14 TGTGCCAGCAGCCAAGATCCCAGGCACTCTGGAAACACCATATATTTT CASSQDPRHSGNTIYF
. TRBD2 TRBJ2-7 TRBV11-2 TGTGCCAGCAGACCAACTAGCGGGGTAGGAGAGCAGTACTTC CASRPTSGVGEQYF
. TRBD1 TRBJ1-2 TRBV27 TGTGCCAGCACTACCACAGGGGGCGGTGGCTACACCTTC CASTTTGGGGYTF
. . TRBJ1-5 TRBV28 TGTGCCAGCAGTCCAGGGCCTCTCAATCAGCCCCAGCATTTT CASSPGPLNQPQHF
. TRBD1 TRBJ2-2 TRBV11-3 TGTGCCAGCAGCTTGGGACAGGGGATCTACACCGGGGAGCTGTTTTTT CASSLGQGIYTGELFF
few . TRBJ1-6 TRBV6-1 TGTGCCAGCCGAGGGATCACCTATAATTCACCCCTCCACTTT CASRGITYNSPLHF
. . TRBJ1-4 TRBV5-1 TGCGCCAGCAGCGACCCTAGGGACGGTAATGAAAAACTGTTTTTT CASSDPRDGNEKLFF
. . TRBJ2-6 TRBV9 TGTGCCAGCAGCATCCTCCCGGGCGTGTTGCCCCCCGGCTCTGGGGCCAACGTCCTGACTTTC CASSILPGVLPPGSGANVLTF
. . TRBJ1-2 TRBV20-1 TGCAGTGCTAGGGCAGGCGATGGCTACACCTTC CSARAGDGYTF
. TRBD2 TRBJ2-7 TRBV11-2 TGTGCCAGCTGCATTGCGGGGGGTGGCTACGAGCAGTACTTC CASCIAGGGYEQYF
. . TRBJ1-6 TRBV11-3 TGTGCCAGCAGCTTGGGTCGGGAGAATTCACCCCTCCACTTT CASSLGRENSPLHF
. . TRBJ2-3 TRBV14 TGTGCCAGCACCGAGTCACCTTCTAGCACAGATACGCAGTATTTT CASTESPSSTDTQYF
. TRBD1 TRBJ2-1 TRBV5-4 TGTGCCAGCAGCTTGGCGGGACAGGGGTGGTATGAGCAGTTCTTC CASSLAGQGWYEQFF
. TRBD1 TRBJ1-1 TRBV2 TGTGCCAGCGAAGGGACAGCTGGCACTGAAGCTTTCTTT CASEGTAGTEAFF
. . TRBJ1-1 TRBV7-8 TGTGCCAGCAGCTTTACAGGGACAAACACTGAAGCTTTCTTT CASSFTGTNTEAFF
. . TRBJ2-5 TRBV12-2 TGTGCAAGTCGCTTCCCGGGGGGGACTAGCGATGGGGAGACCCAGTACTTC CASRFPGGTSDGETQYF